These 9 T cell receptor beta chains were sequenced from one sample in a study of T-cell memory formation after mild COVID-19. Each CDR3 protein gets one entry after TCRdb re-called the 5' RACE reads with MiXCR. The table has 350,000 or so distinct CDR3 sequences, under 15% seen once; the top ten hold around 21%. The sequencing input was PBMCs or a T cell subset sorted from them (not recorded which). The receptors here all came from a young man who had mild COVID-19 (a few samples of this study predate the infection). Cell type and time point are not known.

The chain combines TRBV20-1 with TRBJ2-7; 7 bases align to TRBD1. The germline gives CDR1 DFQATT, CDR2 SNEGSKA (reference sequence). CDR3 length equals 13 residues. Unmatched junction bases numbered 7, after V lost 6 bases and J lost 2 bases. The CDR3 is CSALTQGAYEQYF. As DNA, the CDR3 is TGCAGTGCCTTGACGCAGGGGGCCTACGAGCAGTACTTC.

The chain's CDR3 is CSAWDGTDTQYF. The CDR3 DNA is TGCAGTGCTTGGGACGGGACAGATACGCAGTATTTT. This sequence joins TRBV20-1 and TRBJ2-3, with D tentatively TRBD1 or TRBD2 (5 bases each). Germline-derived CDR1 and CDR2 are DFQATT and SNEGSKA (reference sequence). With 5 bases removed from V and 3 bases from J, the gap between germline ends came to 9 bases. This CDR3 comprises 12 residues.

This clonotype was seen more than once but under ten times. The chain uses TRBV5-1 and TRBJ2-1; 7 nucleotides line up with TRBD1. The ends lost 3 bases at V and 10 bases at J; junction bases unmatched: 7. The CDR3 spans 13 residues. Germline V gives CDR1 SGHRS, CDR2 YFSETQ. This CDR3 is CASSSPGQWEQFF. CDR3 nucleotide sequence: TGCGCCAGCAGCTCCCCGGGACAGTGGGAGCAGTTCTTC. Variable domain in full (rest from reference TRBV5-1 and TRBJ2-1): KAGVTQTPRYLIKTRGQQVTLSCSPISGHRSVSWYQQTPGQGLQFLFEYFSETQRNKGNFPGRFSGRQFSNSRSEMNVSTLELGDSALYLCASSSPGQWEQFFGPGTRLTVL.

The chain employs TRBV6-2 or TRBV6-3 and TRBJ1-5, with D perhaps matching TRBD1 (5 bases). CDR1 MNHEY and CDR2 SVGEGT come from the germline V gene. Trimming took 0 bases from V and 7 from J, leaving 13 bases between them. The CDR3 spans 15 residues. CDR3 nucleotides: TGTGCCAGCAGTTACTCGCCCCGGGGGAGACAGCCCCAGCATTTT. It is translated as CASSYSPRGRQPQHF.

Only a few counts were recorded for this clonotype. V is TRBV5-1 and J is TRBJ2-3; D is perhaps TRBD1 (6 bases). The CDR3 totals 15 residues. V lost 3 bases and J lost 6, with 17 bases in between. The germline gives CDR1 SGHRS, CDR2 YFSETQ. CDR3 in DNA: TGCGCCAGCAGCTACTCAACCACAGGGAAGGATACGCAGTATTTT. Amino acid sequence: CASSYSTTGKDTQYF. Full variable domain (missing parts from reference TRBV5-1 and TRBJ2-3): KAGVTQTPRYLIKTRGQQVTLSCSPISGHRSVSWYQQTPGQGLQFLFEYFSETQRNKGNFPGRFSGRQFSNSRSEMNVSTLELGDSALYLCASSYSTTGKDTQYFGPGTRLTVL.

V gene TRBV6-2 or TRBV6-3 combines with J gene TRBJ1-2, with 10 bases aligning to TRBD1. With 8 bases clipped from V and 11 bases from J, the junction kept 11 bases outside the gene matches. The CDR3 loop spans 13 amino acids. Germline CDR1 reads MNHEY; CDR2 reads SVGEGT. The CDR3: CASPLRGQGSYTF. CDR3 sequence (DNA): TGTGCCAGCCCCCTGAGGGGACAGGGGTCTTACACCTTC.

This clonotype turned up a few times. V usage is TRBV12-3 or TRBV12-4 and J usage is TRBJ1-2, with 7 nucleotides matching TRBD1. After removal of 4 bases from V and 7 bases from J, the junction contained 6 bases not matched to a gene. The CDR3 is 13 amino acids. The DNA for the CDR3 is TGTGCCAGCAGTTCAACAGGGGCCGGTGGCTACACCTTC. It is translated as CASSSTGAGGYTF.

V and J are TRBV6-5 and TRBJ2-4; D possibly uses TRBD1 or TRBD2 (5 bases each). The germline CDR1 and CDR2 sequences are MNHEY and SVGAGI. CDR3 length equals 13 residues. V lost 3 bases and J lost 6, with 9 bases in between. CDR3: CASSYPGTNIQYF. The CDR3 DNA sequence: TGTGCCAGCAGTTATCCCGGGACAAACATTCAGTACTTC.

This sequence joins TRBV4-2 and TRBJ1-1, with 10 bases identical to TRBD1. From germline, CDR1 is LGHNA and CDR2 YNFKEQ. The CDR3 is made up of 14 amino acids. The junction had 2 bases not matched to a gene; V was cut back by 1 base and J by 6 bases. The chain's CDR3 is CASSQGQGAPEAFF. The CDR3 region has the DNA TGTGCCAGCAGCCAAGGACAGGGGGCCCCTGAAGCTTTCTTT.